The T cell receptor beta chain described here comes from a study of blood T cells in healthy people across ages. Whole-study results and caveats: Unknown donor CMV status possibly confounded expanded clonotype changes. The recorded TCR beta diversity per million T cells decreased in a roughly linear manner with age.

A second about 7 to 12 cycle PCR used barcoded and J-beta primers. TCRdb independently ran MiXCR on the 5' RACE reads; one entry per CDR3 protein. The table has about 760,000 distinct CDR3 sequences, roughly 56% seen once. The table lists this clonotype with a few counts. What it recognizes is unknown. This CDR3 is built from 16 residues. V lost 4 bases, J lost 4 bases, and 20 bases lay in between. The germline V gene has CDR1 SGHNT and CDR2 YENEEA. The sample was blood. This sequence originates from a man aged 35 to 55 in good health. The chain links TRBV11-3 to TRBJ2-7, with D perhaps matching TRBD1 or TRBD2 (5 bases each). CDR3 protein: CASSSSRDRMKYEQYF. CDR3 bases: TGTGCCAGCAGCTCGTCCCGGGACCGAATGAAATACGAGCAGTACTTC.